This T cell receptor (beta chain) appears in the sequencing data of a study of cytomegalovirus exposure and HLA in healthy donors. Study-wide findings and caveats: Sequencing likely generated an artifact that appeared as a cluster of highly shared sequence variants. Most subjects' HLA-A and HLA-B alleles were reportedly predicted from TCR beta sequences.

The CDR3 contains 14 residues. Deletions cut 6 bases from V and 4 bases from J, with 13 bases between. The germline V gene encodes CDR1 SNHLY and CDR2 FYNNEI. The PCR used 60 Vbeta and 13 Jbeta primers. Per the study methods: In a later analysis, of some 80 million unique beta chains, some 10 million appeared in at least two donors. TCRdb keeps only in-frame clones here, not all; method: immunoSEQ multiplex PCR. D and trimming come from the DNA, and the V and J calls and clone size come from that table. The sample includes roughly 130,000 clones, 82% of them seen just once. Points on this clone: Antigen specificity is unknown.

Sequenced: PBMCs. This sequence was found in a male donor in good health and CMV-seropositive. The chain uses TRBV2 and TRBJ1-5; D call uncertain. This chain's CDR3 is CASSKQIPNQPQHF. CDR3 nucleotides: TGTGCCAGCAGCAAACAGATACCAAATCAGCCCCAGCATTTT.